The following is a T cell receptor (beta chain) sequence with its context. Its binding antigen is unknown. No much larger clone exists at a distance of one base, and base qualities are not known. The data derive from a study of beta chain features in type 1 diabetes (dated by TCRdb to 2016 to 2019). In terms of the full investigation: No differences in mean age, gender distribution, total cell number or subset yield were found between patients and healthy donors. Whereas all 28 donors provided naive and central memory subsets, regulatory and stem cell-like memory subsets were isolated from just 8 patients and about 8 healthy donors. The study compared the TCRB repertoires of sorted circulating CD4+ T cell subsets in recently diagnosed type 1 diabetes patients with those in matched healthy donors. A total of about 100,000,000 sorted cells were examined across all samples, and RNA yield correlated strongly with the number of cells per subset. Results the study describes overall, beyond this receptor: Shorter templates might have been favored by PCR, but patient and control samples were amplified and corrected together, so both groups would have been affected equally by any skew. A moderate but significant shortening of TCRB CDR3 length was observed in type 1 diabetes patients in all four CD4+ subsets. Because small numbers of individuals were included in the HLA sub-analyses, any influence of HLA type on TCRB rearrangement was left unresolved. The naive, central memory and regulatory TCRB repertoires appeared to resemble one another more closely among patients than among healthy donors. Because cDNA rather than genomic DNA was sequenced, highly expressing activated cells could have been over-represented, although no difference in activation and CD3 levels was found between groups. Patients with type 1 diabetes made fewer insertions and deleted more nucleotides at VDJ recombination sites, implying thymic rearrangement abnormalities.

A single peripheral blood draw of about 116 mL on average was collected from each donor into heparinised tubes. Using a panel that included CD45RO, CCR7, CD25, CD127, CD95 and CD27, naive, central memory, regulatory and stem cell-like memory CD4+ T cells were sorted on a BD FACSAria II. All sorted populations exceeded 95% purity. PBMCs were isolated immediately by Lymphoprep density gradient centrifugation and stained directly without culture. So that batch effects would be minimized, each experiment stained and sorted samples in pairs, pairing one healthy donor with one patient. All of the isolated RNA was reverse transcribed with the High Capacity cDNA Reverse Transcription Kit, so expressed TCRB transcripts were sequenced. Deep immunoSEQ sequencing was applied to naive, central memory and regulatory T cell samples, giving an average of about 3.57 million total reads per sample. After sorted cells were lysed in RLT buffer, RNA was extracted with DNase-treated RNeasy Micro or Mini kits, with the choice depending on cell number. To prevent cross-contamination, every cell subset was processed on its own, while patient and healthy donor samples were processed together. Using the immunoSEQ multiplex PCR, TCRB sequences were amplified from cDNA into 87-bp fragments spanning the CDR3 region. Sequencing of the amplicons was performed on the Illumina HiSeq platform. As for the authors' bioinformatics: PCR bias was computationally corrected using synthetic template baselines, reads within Hamming distance 2 were collapsed, and singletons that could not be merged were discarded. Reads were aligned to IMGT to assign V, D and J genes, CDR3 length, and insertions or deletions at six rearrangement sites. Within each subset, clonotype counts were normalized to sorted cell number, after which true diversity and Gini coefficients were computed with the tcR R package. The overlap coefficient, calculated on TCRB nucleotide sequences, was used to measure repertoire sharing. TCRdb stores this immuneACCESS table with in-frame sequences only. Part of the clones is absent; in the studies checked, under half of the shortfall reflects unresolved V genes, and no reason is known for the rest. V and J calls plus clone size are reproduced from that table; the DNA served to infer D and trimming. For this sample there are roughly 140,000 clones; 40% to 55% appear just once. Together, the top ten hold roughly 0.43% of the sample.

Ends trimmed: V by 4 bases, J by 2 bases; bases unmatched to a gene: 8. The CDR3 holds 17 amino acids from the cysteine to the phenylalanine. Kept here is only the CDR3 DNA, which spans 51 bases and is read in frame from base 1. CDR1 SGDLS and CDR2 YYNGEE were looked up in the germline V gene. The sequence was collected from a man aged 18 to 29 in good health. Sequencing used Tregs from blood. The cell subset or site label of this sample denotes: regulatory CD4+ T cells. The chain was built from TRBV9 and TRBJ2-3; a stretch of 12 junction bases matches TRBD2. The DNA sequence reads TGTGCCAGCAGCATTGGGACTAGCGGGCGATTCACAGATACGCAGTATTTT. This sequence encodes CASSIGTSGRFTDTQYF.